The 24 T cell receptor beta chains presented below share a single source sample, sequenced in a study of T cells in Graves' hyperthyroidism and ophthalmopathy. Authors of the study amplified TCR beta CDR3 regions from RNA transcripts. A set of HTBI primers served as the primers for a first-round RT-PCR of the TCR CDR3. Each CDR3 protein gets one entry after TCRdb re-called the multiplex PCR reads with MiXCR. The data show roughly 170,000 distinct CDR3 sequences, with over 15% seen just once and 25% to 30% held by the top ten. Sequences were obtained from blood. All receptors come from a woman aged 45-65 years with Graves' hyperthyroidism.

This chain uses TRBV6-2 or TRBV6-3 with TRBJ2-2; the match to TRBD2 covers 10 bases. Germline V CDR1 and CDR2: MNHEY, SVGEGT. This CDR3 has 18 amino acids. V was clipped by 2 bases and J by 7 bases; unmatched bases: 13. The CDR3, as DNA: TGTGCCAGCAGTTACACTAGCGGGATCACTCCCCTGGTCGGGGAGCTGTTTTTT. This gives the protein CASSYTSGITPLVGELFF.

This clonotype was observed at least ten times. J is TRBJ1-6 and V is TRBV6-5, with D unresolved. The germline V gene encodes CDR1 MNHEY and CDR2 SVGAGI. V was clipped by 2 bases and J by 13 bases, with 9 bases between them. The CDR3 spans 12 residues. Here the CDR3 reads CASSYPSGPLHF. CDR3 coding DNA: TGTGCCAGCAGTTACCCCTCTGGCCCCCTCCACTTT.

The chain joins TRBV18 to TRBJ2-3, with 8 bases aligning to TRBD2. Germline CDR1 reads KGHSH; CDR2 reads LQKENI. The CDR3 has 15 residues. The junction had 4 bases not matched to a gene; V was cut back by 3 bases and J by 2 bases. CDR3 nucleotides: TGTGCCAGCTCACCTAGCGGGGCGAACACAGATACGCAGTATTTT. Translating gives CASSPSGANTDTQYF.

This clonotype has a handful of counts. The chain employs TRBV7-3 and TRBJ2-3; 8 nucleotides match TRBD2. Trimming removed 4 bases from V and 3 bases from J; junction bases left unmatched: 6. The length of the CDR3 is 15 residues. Per germline, CDR1 SGHTA and CDR2 FQGTGA. CDR3 sequence reads: CASSSIAGLTDTQYF. The CDR3, as DNA: TGTGCCAGCAGCTCCATAGCGGGGCTGACAGATACGCAGTATTTT. Combining the CDR3 with reference TRBV7-3 and TRBJ2-3 gives the whole variable domain GAGVSQTPSNKVTEKGKYVELRCDPISGHTALYWYRQSLGQGPEFLIYFQGTGAADDSGLPNDRFFAVRPEGSVSTLKIQRTERGDSAVYLCASSSIAGLTDTQYFGPGTRLTVL.

This clonotype came up many times. J is TRBJ2-7 and V is TRBV18; D not certain. Looked up from germline, CDR1 is KGHSH and CDR2 is LQKENI. Deletions cut 0 bases from V and 6 bases from J, with 12 bases between. This CDR3 comprises 14 residues. This CDR3 reads CASSPPTSPGEQYF. The CDR3 DNA is TGTGCCAGCTCACCACCGACTTCCCCCGGCGAGCAGTACTTC.

This clonotype was seen many times. The genes are TRBV20-1 and TRBJ1-1; no reliable D call. Trimming took off 8 bases at V and 0 bases at J, with 16 bases between the two ends. CDR3 length equals 14 residues. Germline assignment: CDR1 DFQATT and CDR2 SNEGSKA (reference sequence). The chain's CDR3 is CSTTYGDMNTEAFF. CDR3 sequence (DNA): TGCAGTACTACATATGGTGACATGAACACTGAAGCTTTCTTT.

This clonotype was seen many times. In DNA form, the CDR3 reads TGTGCCAGCAGCTTGGGGGCCCAACAGCCCCAGCATTTT. Residues: CASSLGAQQPQHF. This chain joins TRBV5-6 and TRBJ1-5; D gene uncertain. Trimming took off 0 bases at V and 7 bases at J, with 8 bases between the two ends. Germline CDR1 and CDR2: SGHDT and YYEEEE. CDR3 length: 13 amino acids.

This clonotype showed up many times. The chain has TRBV15 and TRBJ2-3; 8 bases match TRBD1. V lost 2 bases, J lost 3 bases, and 4 bases stayed unmatched. The CDR3 runs to 15 residues. Germline values: CDR1 LNHNV, CDR2 YYDKDF (reference sequence). CDR3 protein: CATSRNRGITDTQYF. The CDR3, as DNA: TGTGCCACCAGCAGAAACAGGGGGATTACAGATACGCAGTATTTT.

The V and J genes are TRBV19 and TRBJ2-1; 11 positions match TRBD2. Trimming cost V 8 bases and J 9 bases; bases outside gene matches: 9. The CDR3 totals 14 residues. Germline V gives CDR1 LNHDA, CDR2 SQIVND (reference sequence). CDR3 loop: CASSLTSGAPEQFF. In nucleotides, the CDR3 is TGTGCCAGTTCCTTGACTAGCGGGGCGCCTGAGCAGTTCTTC.

The gene calls are TRBV12-3 or TRBV12-4 and TRBJ1-2, with D perhaps matching TRBD1 (5 bases). Trimming cost V 6 bases and J 5 bases, with 13 bases left between them. The CDR3 sequence is 13 residues long. This chain's CDR3 is CASSRDREYGYTF. The CDR3 DNA reads as TGTGCCAGCAGCCGCGACAGAGAATATGGCTACACCTTC.

At least ten counts were recorded for this clonotype. The chain couples TRBV19 to TRBJ1-1, with 10 bases lining up with TRBD1. After removal of 6 bases from V and 5 bases from J, the junction contained 6 bases not matched to a gene. Germline CDR1 reads LNHDA; CDR2 reads SQIVND (reference sequence). This CDR3 comprises 14 residues. For the CDR3, the DNA is TGTGCCAGTAGCCCGACAGGGGGCGGAACTGAAGCTTTCTTT. Translated, it gives CASSPTGGGTEAFF.

The gene calls are TRBV15 and TRBJ2-7; 10 bases map to TRBD2. The CDR3 runs 14 residues. With V trimmed by 9 bases and J by 6 bases, 11 bases remained unmatched. From germline, CDR1 is LNHNV and CDR2 YYDKDF (reference sequence). CDR3 loop: CATSASGSSREQYF. DNA for the CDR3: TGTGCCACTTCGGCTAGCGGGAGTTCCCGCGAGCAGTACTTC.

This clonotype came up many times. This chain joins TRBV3-1 and TRBJ2-1, with D perhaps TRBD2 (7 bases). The V and J ends lost 3 bases and 4 bases respectively, with 16 bases between them. The CDR3 runs to 16 residues. Per the germline V gene, CDR1 is LGHDT and CDR2 is YNNKEL (reference sequence). The chain's CDR3 is CASSQSGGLLYNEQFF. CDR3 nucleotide sequence: TGTGCCAGCAGCCAGTCGGGGGGCCTACTTTACAATGAGCAGTTCTTC.

This clonotype was observed at least ten times. The chain links TRBV5-5 to TRBJ1-1, with TRBD1 identical over 7 bases. Germline V gene sequence: CDR1 SGHKS, CDR2 YYEKEE (reference sequence). The V and J ends lost 2 bases and 1 base, in that order; junction bases with no gene match: 2. The CDR3 has 14 amino acids. The CDR3 loop is CASSFRGPNTEAFF. CDR3 in DNA: TGTGCCAGCAGCTTTAGGGGGCCGAACACTGAAGCTTTCTTT.

This clonotype occurred many times. The V call is TRBV19, the J call TRBJ1-2; 11 bases align to TRBD1. The CDR3 covers 15 residues. The V segment lost 5 bases and the J segment 3 bases; nucleotides outside the gene matches: 5. Germline assignment: CDR1 LNHDA and CDR2 SQIVND (reference sequence). CDR3 region: CASSYGTGGDYGYTF. CDR3 nucleotides: TGTGCCAGTAGTTACGGGACAGGGGGGGACTATGGCTACACCTTC.

The chain joins TRBV20-1 to TRBJ1-2, with TRBD1 matching over 11 bases. V shed 5 bases, J shed 4 bases, and the junction held 12 bases outside the gene matches. This CDR3 spans 16 amino acids. CDR1 DFQATT and CDR2 SNEGSKA come from the germline V gene (reference sequence). The CDR3 nucleotides are TGCAGTGCTCTCTACCGGGACAGGGGGTATTTCTATGGCTACACCTTC. This translates into CSALYRDRGYFYGYTF.

Note on this clonotype: This may stem from a read error, because a much larger clone lies one nucleotide away. This rearrangement joins TRBV7-9 to TRBJ2-7; D assignment may be TRBD1 or TRBD2 (5 bases each). CDR1 and CDR2 from the germline V gene are SEHNR and FQNEAQ (reference sequence). This CDR3 comprises 15 residues. The CDR3 DNA reads as TGTGCCATCAGCTACGCCGGGGACCCCTCCTACGAGCAGTACTTC. Its protein product is CAISYAGDPSYEQYF.

The V call is TRBV4-1, the J call TRBJ2-7; 11 nucleotides line up with TRBD1. V lost 0 bases, J lost 4 bases, and 5 bases stayed unmatched. Germline loops: CDR1 MGHRA, CDR2 YSYEKL. CDR3 length: 16 residues. As DNA, the CDR3 is TGCGCCAGCAGCCAAGAAGGGGGGACAGGGGGGTACGAGCAGTACTTC. Its translation: CASSQEGGTGGYEQYF.

Ten or more counts support this clonotype. The chain employs TRBV6-5 and TRBJ1-1, with TRBD1 matching 8 bases. CDR1 is MNHEY and CDR2 is SVGAGI in the germline V gene. The CDR3 length is 15 residues. Trimming took 1 base from V and 4 from J; bases not matched to a gene: 5. The CDR3 sequence: CASSYYRTGSTEAFF. In DNA form, the CDR3 reads TGTGCCAGCAGTTACTACCGGACAGGGAGCACTGAAGCTTTCTTT.

Of note for this clonotype: A read error may explain this, as a much larger clone is one base away. This sequence joins TRBV7-6 and TRBJ2-5; D is unresolved. CDR1 and CDR2 (germline): SGHVS, FNYEAQ. This CDR3 is 12 amino acids long. V was shortened by 1 base and J by 5 bases, with 5 bases between the two germline ends. CDR3 sequence reads: CASSLERETQYF. CDR3 bases: TGTGCCAGCAGCTTAGAAAGGGAGACCCAGTACTTC.

This chain links TRBV20-1 with TRBJ2-3, with D possibly matching TRBD2 (6 bases). Per the germline V gene, CDR1 is DFQATT and CDR2 is SNEGSKA (reference sequence). V shed 5 bases and J shed 3 bases, with 18 bases lying between them. CDR3 length equals 15 residues. The DNA for the CDR3 is TGCAGTGCTCGCGGCGGGGTAAAGGGAACAGATACGCAGTATTTT. Translated: CSARGGVKGTDTQYF.

Ten or more counts support this clonotype. For the CDR3, the DNA is TGTGCCACCTCGGGACAGGTCGTTGTAAGAAACACCGGGGAGCTGTTTTTT. Translation: CATSGQVVVRNTGELFF. The J gene is TRBJ2-2, the V gene TRBV2; 8 bases align to TRBD1. Trimming at V came to 10 bases and at J to 2 bases, leaving 15 bases not matched to a gene. The CDR3 is 17 residues long. CDR1 and CDR2 from the germline V gene are SNHLY and FYNNEI.

This clonotype was seen many times. The chain couples TRBV28 to TRBJ1-2; D call uncertain. V was shortened by 6 bases and J by 0 bases, with 23 bases between the two germline ends. CDR1 and CDR2 from the germline V gene are MDHEN and SYDVKM. This CDR3 region has 18 residues. The CDR3 sequence: CASRRSVSRTAANYGYTF. The CDR3 nucleotides read TGTGCCAGCAGAAGGTCCGTGTCCCGTACAGCAGCTAACTATGGCTACACCTTC.

This clonotype came up many times. The chain joins TRBV20-1 to TRBJ2-1; D is uncertain. CDR3 length: 16 amino acids. Trimming stripped 0 bases from V and 3 bases from J, with 15 bases between. Germline CDR1 reads DFQATT; CDR2 reads SNEGSKA (reference sequence). Here the CDR3 DNA reads TGCAGTGCTAGAGAAAAGGTCCGAAACCTCTACAATGAGCAGTTCTTC. It translates to CSAREKVRNLYNEQFF.